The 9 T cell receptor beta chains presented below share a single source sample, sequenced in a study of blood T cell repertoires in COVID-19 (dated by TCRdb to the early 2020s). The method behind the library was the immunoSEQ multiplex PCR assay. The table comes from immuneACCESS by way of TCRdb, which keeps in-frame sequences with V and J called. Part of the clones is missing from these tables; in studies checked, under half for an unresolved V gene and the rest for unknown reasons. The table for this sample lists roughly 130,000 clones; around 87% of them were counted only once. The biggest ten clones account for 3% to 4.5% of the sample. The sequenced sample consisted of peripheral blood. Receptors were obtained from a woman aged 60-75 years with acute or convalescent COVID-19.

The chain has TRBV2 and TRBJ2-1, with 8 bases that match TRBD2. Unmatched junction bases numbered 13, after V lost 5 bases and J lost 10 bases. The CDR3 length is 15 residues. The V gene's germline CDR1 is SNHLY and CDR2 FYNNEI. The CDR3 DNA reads TGTGCCAGCAGTTTGACTAGCGTGGGAATGTTAGAGCAGTTCTTC. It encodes CASSLTSVGMLEQFF. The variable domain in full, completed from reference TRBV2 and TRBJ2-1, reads EPEVTQTPSHQVTQMGQEVILRCVPISNHLYFYWYRQILGQKVEFLVSFYNNEISEKSEIFDDQFSVERPDGSNFTLKIRSTKLEDSAMYFCASSLTSVGMLEQFFGPGTRLTVL.

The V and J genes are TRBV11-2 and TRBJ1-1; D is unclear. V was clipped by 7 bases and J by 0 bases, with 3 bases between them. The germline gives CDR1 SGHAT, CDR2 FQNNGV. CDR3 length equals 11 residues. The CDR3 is CASTLNTEAFF. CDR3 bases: TGTGCCAGCACCTTGAACACTGAAGCTTTCTTT.

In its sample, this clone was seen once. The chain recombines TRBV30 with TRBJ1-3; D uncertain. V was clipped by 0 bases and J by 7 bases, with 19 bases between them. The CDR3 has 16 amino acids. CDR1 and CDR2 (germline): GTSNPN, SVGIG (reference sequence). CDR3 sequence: CAWSVRDDWTRNTIYF. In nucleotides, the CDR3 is TGTGCCTGGAGTGTAAGAGACGACTGGACTCGGAACACCATATATTTT.

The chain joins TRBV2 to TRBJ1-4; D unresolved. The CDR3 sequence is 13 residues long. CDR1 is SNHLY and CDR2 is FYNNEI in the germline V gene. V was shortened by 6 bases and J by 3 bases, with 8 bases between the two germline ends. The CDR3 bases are TGTGCCAGCAGCGCCTGGCCTAATGAAAAACTGTTTTTT. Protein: CASSAWPNEKLFF.

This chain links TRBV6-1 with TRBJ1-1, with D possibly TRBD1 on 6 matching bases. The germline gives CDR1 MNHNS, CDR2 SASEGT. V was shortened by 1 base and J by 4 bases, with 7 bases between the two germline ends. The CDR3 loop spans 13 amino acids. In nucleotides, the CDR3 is TGTGCCAGCAGTGAAGTCAGGGGCACTGAAGCTTTCTTT. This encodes CASSEVRGTEAFF.

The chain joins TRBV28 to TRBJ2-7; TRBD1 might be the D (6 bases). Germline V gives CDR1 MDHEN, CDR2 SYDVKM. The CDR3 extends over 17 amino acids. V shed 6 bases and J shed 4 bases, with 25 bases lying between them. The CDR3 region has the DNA TGTGCCAGCAGCCTATCTACAGGGCGGTCTCGCTCTTACGAGCAGTACTTC. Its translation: CASSLSTGRSRSYEQYF.

CDR3 sequence (DNA): TGTGCCACCAGCAGAGCCCGGGACACCGGGGAGCTGTTTTTT. Its translation is CATSRARDTGELFF. V gene TRBV15 combines with J gene TRBJ2-2; D not resolved. This CDR3 has 14 residues. The V end was cut by 1 base, the J end by 3 bases, with 6 bases between. Germline V CDR1 and CDR2: LNHNV, YYDKDF (reference sequence).

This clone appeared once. The CDR3 region is CSVEPGQGAYGYTF. DNA for the CDR3: TGCAGCGTTGAGCCTGGACAGGGGGCCTATGGCTACACCTTC. J is TRBJ1-2 and V is TRBV29-1, with 11 bases fitting TRBD1. CDR1 and CDR2 (germline): SQVTM, ANQGSEA. V lost 3 bases and J lost 4; bases outside the gene matches: 4. The CDR3 is 14 residues long.

The CDR3 sequence: CSVARDSYEQYF. CDR3 in DNA: TGCAGCGTTGCGCGGGACTCCTACGAGCAGTACTTC. The chain employs TRBV29-1 and TRBJ2-7; perhaps TRBD2 as D (6 bases). The CDR3 is 12 amino acids. The ends were cut back, 4 bases at V and 0 bases at J, with 7 bases in the middle. The germline V gene has CDR1 SQVTM and CDR2 ANQGSEA.